This T cell receptor beta chain stems from a study of T cell responses to AZD1222 COVID-19 vaccine (dated by TCRdb to the early 2020s). A note on the overall study: AZD1222 recipients given second doses at about 4 weeks or at about 12 weeks were pooled, since spike-specific TCR depth and breadth were not found to differ between the two schedules. A total of under 250 trial participants underwent TCR sequencing, of whom under 220 had received two doses of AZD1222 and 26 had received two doses of the MenACWY control vaccine. Enrollment into the trials was organized by age into subgroups of 18-55, 56-69 and 70-plus years, and those subgroups contained roughly 150, 30 and 60 TCR-sequenced participants, respectively. Results the study describes overall, beyond this receptor: Conclusions about previously exposed vaccinees are limited because only five to seven AZD1222 recipients were SARS-CoV-2 seropositive at baseline. Participants were mostly white British and included more females than males, and it was suggested by the authors that clonal diversity may have been underestimated. Because no day 14 peak-response samples were available, repertoires were characterized only after the peak T cell response. Reportedly, close to half of the unique spike-specific TCRs recognized epitopes lying outside the regions that are mutated in the B.1.351 and B.1.1.7 variants. In the small 56-69-year group, the increase in depth fell short of significance, most likely because of low power. After two AZD1222 doses, spike-specific TCR breadth and depth were significantly higher than at day 0 and than in MenACWY recipients. The whole spike protein was spanned by vaccine-associated CD4 TCRs, and dominant responses were seen in regions 160-218 and 743-854.

On this clone: The specificity of this receptor is unknown. No per-base quality is available; no much larger clone lies one base away.

In the paper's terms, the time point label means: baseline before first vaccination. Samples from vaccinated people were obtained from the UK trials COV001 and COV002, which included a single-blind randomized controlled phase 2/3 trial of AZD1222 (ChAdOx1 nCoV-19) in healthy adults. Trial participant PBMC samples were collected at day 0 and day 28 after the second dose for TCRbeta chain sequencing. Reading the germline V gene gives CDR1 SGHDN and CDR2 FVKESK. The CDR3 starts with the cysteine, ends with the phenylalanine, and has 16 residues. The entry retains the CDR3 DNA only, 48 bases that are in frame from base 1. Trimming takes 0 bases from V and 6 bases from J, and the germline ends sit 14 bases apart. The CDR3 regions of human TCRbeta chains were analyzed by immunosequencing. The paper's processing steps were these. TCRs in the repertoires were matched against a reference library of SARS-CoV-2-specific TCRs that had been generated with the MIRA antigen-specificity platform. Breadth meant the fraction of unique TCRs that were SARS-CoV-2-associated, whereas depth meant the fraction of total T cells that were SARS-CoV-2-associated. Each spike-specific TCR was assigned to its reactive spike region and to a CD4 or CD8 class using the MIRA data. Log10-transformed breadth and depth values were compared by one-way ANOVA with Sidak's multiple comparisons tests. Imported from immuneACCESS, the table was reduced by TCRdb to in-frame sequences with V and J called. These copies leave out some clones; in studies compared against another copy, an unresolved V gene accounts for under half, and the cause of the remainder is not known. Clone size and the V and J calls come from that table; the DNA yielded D and trimming. The sample data list 45,000 to 60,000 clones, and approximately 86% of these were observed just once. Over 15% of the sample belongs to the ten largest clones.

The specimen comprised peripheral blood, sampled on day 0 of AZD1222 vaccination. The source is an adult in good health. The rearranged chain carries TRBV14 and TRBJ1-4; a weak D assignment points to TRBD1 (5 bases agree). CDR3 region: CASSQDWRGGDEKLFF. The DNA sequence is given as TGTGCCAGCAGCCAAGATTGGAGGGGAGGGGATGAAAAACTGTTTTTT.